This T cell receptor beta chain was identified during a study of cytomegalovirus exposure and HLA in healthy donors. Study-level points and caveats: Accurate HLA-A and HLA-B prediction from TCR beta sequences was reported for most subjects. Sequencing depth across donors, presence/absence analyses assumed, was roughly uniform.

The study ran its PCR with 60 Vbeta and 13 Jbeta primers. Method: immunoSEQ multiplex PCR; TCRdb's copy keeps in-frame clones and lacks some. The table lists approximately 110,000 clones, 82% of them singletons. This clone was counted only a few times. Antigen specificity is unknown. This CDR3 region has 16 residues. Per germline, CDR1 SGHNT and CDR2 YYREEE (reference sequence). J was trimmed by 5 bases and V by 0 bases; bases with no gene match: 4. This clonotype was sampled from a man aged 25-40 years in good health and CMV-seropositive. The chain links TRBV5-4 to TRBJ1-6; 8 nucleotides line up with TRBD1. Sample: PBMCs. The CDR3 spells CASSLAGGPNNSPLHF. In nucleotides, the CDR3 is TGTGCCAGCAGCTTGGCAGGGGGCCCAAATAATTCACCCCTCCACTTT.